This TCR beta chain is drawn from a study of blood T cell repertoires in COVID-19. Per the original data handling: The assay estimated nucleated cells by amplifying reference gene primers. Sequencing was performed with immunoSEQ multiplex PCR; in TCRdb, only in-frame clones are kept and a portion is missing. That table is the source of V, J and clone size, and D and trimming were worked out from the DNA. Of roughly 160,000 clones listed, 86% are singletons. Trimming removed 6 bases at V and 8 bases at J, with 31 bases between. This CDR3 has 18 residues. CDR1 KGHSH and CDR2 LQKENI come from the germline V gene. This clone was seen only a few times.

Sequenced input: peripheral blood. The genes are TRBV18 and TRBJ1-2; D remains unclear. This sequence originates from a man in his 60s with acute or convalescent COVID-19. This CDR3 reads CASSKGAGSGIPAGGYTF. CDR3 DNA: TGTGCCAGCTCGAAAGGCGCGGGATCGGGCATACCGGCCGGCGGCTACACCTTC.